The entry below gives a single T cell receptor (beta chain) sequence along with its context. This clonotype was picked up many times. The antigen it binds to is not known. Base qualities are not provided; no much larger clone lies one nucleotide away. The data derive from a study of T cells in Graves' hyperthyroidism and ophthalmopathy (dated by TCRdb to the late 2010s). Regarding the research as a whole: Peripheral blood samples were taken at the time of initial diagnosis, prior to any treatment. To identify TCR V-J signatures that set the groups apart, the researchers used a discovery cohort of about a hundred patients, made up of 40 to 45 with Graves' ophthalmopathy and 57 with stable Graves' hyperthyroidism. Prospective prediction of ophthalmopathy was tested in an independent validation cohort consisting of fewer than 20 hyperthyroidism patients and around 17 patients who later progressed to ophthalmopathy. The 95 to 100 discovery patients were randomly split 7:3 into training and test sets. In addition, the study compared T-cell repertoires in thyroid tissue and in blood from six Graves' hyperthyroidism patients. Once sampling was done, hyperthyroidism patients were given methimazole at a starting dose of 30 mg daily, whereas ophthalmopathy patients were given high-dose intravenous methylprednisolone. TCR Vbeta CDR3 sequencing of 120 to 150 peripheral blood samples (around 45 ophthalmopathy, about 75 hyperthyroidism and 17 progressor patients) is reported in the paper. The paper as a whole reports these results and caveats: Most expanded thyroid clonotypes (frequency above 0.001) were also detected in blood, a finding suggesting that blood repertoires may reflect thyroid immune responses. No statistical method was used to fix the sample size in advance, and group allocation was not hidden from the investigators. A 13 V-J signature model separated ophthalmopathy from stable hyperthyroidism, with 87.88% sensitivity and approximately 81% specificity in cross-validation and 80%/75% in testing. During validation, the model predicted progression to ophthalmopathy a median of about 6.5 months ahead of onset, with almost 71% sensitivity and almost 75% specificity.

The TCR beta CDR3 regions were amplified from RNA transcripts. The TCR CDR3 was subjected to a first round of RT-PCR using the HTBI primer set and the Qiagen OneStep RT-PCR kit. Libraries were constructed in a second round of multiplex PCR, after which size selection and purification were carried out. Libraries were sequenced paired-end with 100 bp reads on an Illumina HiSeq2000. Regarding the original processing steps: Raw data were processed with SOAPnuke, discarding reads with adapters, uncalled bases, mean Phred below 15, or no exact constant-primer or identifier match. COPE v1.2.5 was used to merge the high-quality paired reads, and each unique nucleotide sequence was defined as a clonotype. MiTCR v1.1 was used to align the clonotypes against IMGT TRBV, TRBD and TRBJ reference segments. The analysis was restricted to V-J combinations with a frequency above 0.0001, which together covered roughly 99% of the repertoires. A TCS score was defined as the ratio of F50 (clonal expansion) to E x V (chaos), with BLOSUM62-based TCRdist applied between CDR3 peptides within each V-J. Welch's t-statistics and random forest reduced approximately 520 V-J features to 13, which were used in a naive Bayes classifier (R e1071). The public reads were quality trimmed at Q25 with fastp and then assembled into clones with MiXCR by TCRdb, keeping productive beta chains. Every distinct CDR3 protein forms one entry, paired with its most common genes and DNA. The V and J calls here are based on TCRdb, not the publication. The sample table records over 500,000 distinct CDR3 sequences; about 16% of these occur just once. Of the sample, over 25% is held by the ten largest clones.

The CDR3 goes from the cysteine to the phenylalanine over 15 residues. The sequence is cut down to CDR3 DNA, 45 bases in frame from base 1. The germline V gene sets CDR1 to MNHEY and CDR2 to SVGAGI. V is reduced by 6 bases and J by 7 bases, leaving a spacing of 22 bases between them. Ophthalmopathy patients had moderately to severely active disease, Clinical Activity Score of at least 3, NOSPECS grade of at least 4, and duration under 3 months. Patients with uncontrolled infections, other autoimmune diseases, pregnancy or lactation were excluded. Diagnoses were established on the basis of clinical symptoms, serum thyroxine and TRAb, thyroid ultrasound, and orbital computed tomography. PBMCs were isolated from 8 to 10 ml of fresh peripheral blood by Ficoll-Paque density gradient centrifugation. Total RNA was extracted using Trizol reagent, and RNA quality was assessed on an Agilent 2100 Bioanalyzer.

Recombination linked TRBV6-5 to TRBJ2-7; the D gene cannot be resolved beyond TRBD1 or TRBD2, each matching 5 bases. Sequencing was done on a sample of blood. This TCR derives from a woman younger than 45 with Graves' ophthalmopathy. The CDR3 protein sequence reads: CASRQSGTGLGEQYF. The sequenced DNA: TGTGCCAGCAGGCAGTCCGGGACGGGGCTAGGAGAGCAGTACTTC.